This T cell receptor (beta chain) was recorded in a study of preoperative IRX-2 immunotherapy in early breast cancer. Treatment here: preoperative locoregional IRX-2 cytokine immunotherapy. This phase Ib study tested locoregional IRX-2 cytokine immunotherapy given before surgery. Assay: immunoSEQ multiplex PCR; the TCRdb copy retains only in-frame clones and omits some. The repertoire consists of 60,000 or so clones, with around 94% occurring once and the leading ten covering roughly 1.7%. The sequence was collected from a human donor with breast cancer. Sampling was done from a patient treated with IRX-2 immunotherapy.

The DNA for the CDR3 is TGTGCCAGCATTAAATGGGGAAATAATCAGCCCCAGCATTTT. Residues: CASIKWGNNQPQHF. The J gene is TRBJ1-5, the V gene TRBV28; no reliable D call. Germline lookup yields CDR1 MDHEN and CDR2 SYDVKM. V was clipped by 7 bases and J by 4 bases, with 14 bases between them. CDR3 length: 14 residues.